This T cell receptor beta chain was identified during a study of cytomegalovirus exposure and HLA in healthy donors. The germline CDR1 and CDR2 sequences are LNHNV and YYDKDF (reference sequence). The CDR3 length is 12 residues. V lost 0 bases and J lost 6, with 6 bases in between. PCR used 60 Vbeta primers and 13 Jbeta primers. Profiled with immunoSEQ multiplex PCR; TCRdb holds only in-frame clones, not every one. The table includes 75,000 to 80,000 clones, roughly 75% detected once. The chain carries TRBV15 and TRBJ2-7; D is possibly TRBD2 (5 bases). The receptor was isolated from a male donor in good health and CMV-seronegative. Sequenced sample: PBMCs. The CDR3 coding sequence is TGTGCCACCAGCAGAGATCGGGGCGAGCAGTACTTC. Protein sequence: CATSRDRGEQYF.